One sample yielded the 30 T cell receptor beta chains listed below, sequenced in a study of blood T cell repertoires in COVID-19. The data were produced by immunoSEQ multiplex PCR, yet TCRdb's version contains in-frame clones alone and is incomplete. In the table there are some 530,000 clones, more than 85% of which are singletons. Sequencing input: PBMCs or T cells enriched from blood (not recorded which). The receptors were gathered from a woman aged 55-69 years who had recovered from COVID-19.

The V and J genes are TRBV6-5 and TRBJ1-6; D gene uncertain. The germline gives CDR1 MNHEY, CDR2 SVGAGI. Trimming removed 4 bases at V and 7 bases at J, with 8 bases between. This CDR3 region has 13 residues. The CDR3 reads CASSLQQNSPLHF. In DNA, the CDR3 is TGTGCCAGCAGTTTACAGCAAAATTCACCCCTCCACTTT.

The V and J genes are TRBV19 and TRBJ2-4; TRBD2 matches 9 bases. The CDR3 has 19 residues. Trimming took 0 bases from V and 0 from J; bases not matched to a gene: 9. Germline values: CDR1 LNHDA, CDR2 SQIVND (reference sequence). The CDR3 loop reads CASSIDRGAGGLAKNIQYF. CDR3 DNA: TGTGCCAGTAGTATAGATCGAGGCGCGGGGGGGCTAGCCAAAAACATTCAGTACTTC.

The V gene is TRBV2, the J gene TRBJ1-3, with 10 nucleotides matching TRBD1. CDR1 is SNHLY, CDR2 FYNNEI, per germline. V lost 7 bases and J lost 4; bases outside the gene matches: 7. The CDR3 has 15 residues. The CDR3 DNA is TGTGCCAGCAACAGACAGGGGGCGATAGGAAACACCATATATTTT. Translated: CASNRQGAIGNTIYF.

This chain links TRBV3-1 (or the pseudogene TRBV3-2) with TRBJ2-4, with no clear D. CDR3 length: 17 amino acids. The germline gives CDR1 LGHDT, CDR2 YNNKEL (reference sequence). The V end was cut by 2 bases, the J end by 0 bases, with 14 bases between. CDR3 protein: CASSQSGQALAKNIQYF. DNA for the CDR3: TGTGCCAGCAGCCAATCTGGGCAGGCACTAGCCAAAAACATTCAGTACTTC.

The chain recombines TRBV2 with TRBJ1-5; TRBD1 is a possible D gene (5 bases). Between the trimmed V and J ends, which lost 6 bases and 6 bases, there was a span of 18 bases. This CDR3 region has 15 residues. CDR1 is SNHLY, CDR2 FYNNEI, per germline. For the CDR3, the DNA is TGTGCCAGCAGCCCGGGACTCCAACCAAGTCAGCCCCAGCATTTT. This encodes CASSPGLQPSQPQHF.

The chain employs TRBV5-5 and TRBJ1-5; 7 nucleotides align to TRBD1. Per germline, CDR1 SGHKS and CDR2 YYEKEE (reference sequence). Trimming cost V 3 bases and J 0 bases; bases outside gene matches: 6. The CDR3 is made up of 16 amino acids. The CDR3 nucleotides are TGTGCCAGCAGCTCAAAACAGGGGAGTAGCAATCAGCCCCAGCATTTT. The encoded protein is CASSSKQGSSNQPQHF.

CDR3 sequence: CASSSPDAGARAQYF. CDR3 in DNA: TGTGCCAGCAGCTCCCCAGACGCAGGGGCAAGGGCCCAGTACTTC. This chain joins TRBV11-3 and TRBJ2-5, with D tentatively TRBD1 (6 bases). Trimming pared 4 bases from V and 9 bases from J, leaving 21 bases between. The germline CDR1 and CDR2 sequences are SGHNT and YENEEA. The CDR3 has 15 residues. Filled out from reference TRBV11-3 and TRBJ2-5, the complete variable domain reads EAGVVQSPRYKIIEKKQPVAFWCNPISGHNTLYWYLQNLGQGPELLIRYENEEAVDDSQLPKDRFSAERLKGVDSTLKIQPAELGDSAVYLCASSSPDAGARAQYFGPGTRLLVL.

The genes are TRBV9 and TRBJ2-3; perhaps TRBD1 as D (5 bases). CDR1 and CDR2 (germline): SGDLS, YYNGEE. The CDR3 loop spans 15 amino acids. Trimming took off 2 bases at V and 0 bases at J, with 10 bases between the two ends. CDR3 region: CASSVQGSSTDTQYF. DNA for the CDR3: TGTGCCAGCAGCGTCCAGGGTTCGAGCACAGATACGCAGTATTTT.

CDR3 region: CASSPDRVNEQFF. The CDR3 DNA reads TGCGCCAGCAGCCCGGACAGGGTCAATGAGCAGTTCTTC. V is TRBV5-1 and J is TRBJ2-1; 8 bases match TRBD1. The CDR3 spans 13 residues. The junction had 3 bases not matched to a gene; V was cut back by 4 bases and J by 6 bases. Germline V gives CDR1 SGHRS, CDR2 YFSETQ.

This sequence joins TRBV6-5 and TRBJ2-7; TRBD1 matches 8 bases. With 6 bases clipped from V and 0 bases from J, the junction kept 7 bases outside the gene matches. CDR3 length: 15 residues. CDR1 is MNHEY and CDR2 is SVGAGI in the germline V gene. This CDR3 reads CASRTPGTGSYEQYV. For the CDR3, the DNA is TGTGCCAGCAGGACCCCCGGGACAGGCTCCTACGAGCAGTACGTC.

CDR3 in DNA: TGTGCCAGCAGCGTAGGGCGGGGGTCTAGCACAGATACGCAGTATTTT. As protein: CASSVGRGSSTDTQYF. The chain links TRBV9 to TRBJ2-3; TRBD2 aligns across 7 bases. The CDR3 runs 16 residues. V dropped 0 bases and J dropped 0; count of bases not matched to a gene: 4. CDR1 SGDLS and CDR2 YYNGEE come from the germline V gene.

CDR3 in DNA: TGTGCCAGTAGCCCAGACAGTCCTAATCAGCCCCAGCATTTT. Translation: CASSPDSPNQPQHF. This chain joins TRBV19 and TRBJ1-5; TRBD1 is a possible D gene (5 bases). V was shortened by 6 bases and J by 4 bases, with 13 bases between the two germline ends. This CDR3 spans 14 amino acids. Germline lookup yields CDR1 LNHDA and CDR2 SQIVND (reference sequence).

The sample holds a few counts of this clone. CDR3 residues: CASSPGTVSGNTIYF. The CDR3, as DNA: TGTGCCAGCAGCCCCGGGACAGTCTCTGGAAACACCATATATTTT. The gene calls are TRBV7-8 and TRBJ1-3, with TRBD1 matching over 7 bases. The CDR3 is 15 amino acids. CDR1 is SGHVS, CDR2 FQNEAQ, per germline. Trimming at V came to 5 bases and at J to 0 bases, leaving 4 bases not matched to a gene. The whole variable domain, filled in from reference TRBV7-8 and TRBJ1-3, reads GAGVSQSPRYKVAKRGQDVALRCDPISGHVSLFWYQQALGQGPEFLTYFQNEAQLDKSGLPSDRFFAERPEGSVSTLKIQRTQQEDSAVYLCASSPGTVSGNTIYFGEGSWLTVV.

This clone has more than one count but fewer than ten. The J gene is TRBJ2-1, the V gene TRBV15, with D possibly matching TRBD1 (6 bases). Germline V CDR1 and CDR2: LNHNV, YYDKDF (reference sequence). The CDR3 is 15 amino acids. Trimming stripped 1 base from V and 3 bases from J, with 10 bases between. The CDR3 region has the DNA TGTGCCACCAGCAGAGGAGGGGGAGACTACAATGAGCAGTTCTTC. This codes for CATSRGGGDYNEQFF. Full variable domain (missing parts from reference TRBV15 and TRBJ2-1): DAMVIQNPRYQVTQFGKPVTLSCSQTLNHNVMYWYQQKSSQAPKLLFHYYDKDFNNEADTPDNFQSRRPNTSFCFLDIRSPGLGDTAMYLCATSRGGGDYNEQFFGPGTRLTVL.

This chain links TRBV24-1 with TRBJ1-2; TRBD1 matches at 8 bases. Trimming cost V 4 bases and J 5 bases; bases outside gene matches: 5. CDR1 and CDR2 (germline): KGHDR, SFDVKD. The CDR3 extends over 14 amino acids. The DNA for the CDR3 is TGTGCCACCAGTGACCCCGACAGGGGATATGGCTACACCTTC. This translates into CATSDPDRGYGYTF.

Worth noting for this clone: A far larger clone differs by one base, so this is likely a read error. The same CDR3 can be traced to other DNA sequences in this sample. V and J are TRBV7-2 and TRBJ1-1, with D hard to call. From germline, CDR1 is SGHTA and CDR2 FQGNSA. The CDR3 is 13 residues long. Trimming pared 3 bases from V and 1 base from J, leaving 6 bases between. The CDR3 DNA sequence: TGTGCCAGCAGCTTGGACTCGAACACTGAAGCTTTCTTT. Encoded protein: CASSLDSNTEAFF.

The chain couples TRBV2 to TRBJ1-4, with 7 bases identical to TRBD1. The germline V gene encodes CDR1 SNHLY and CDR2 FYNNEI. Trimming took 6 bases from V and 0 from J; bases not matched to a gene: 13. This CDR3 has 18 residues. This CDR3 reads CASSRDRDSYATNEKLFF. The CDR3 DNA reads TGTGCCAGCAGCCGAGACAGGGACTCTTATGCAACTAATGAAAAACTGTTTTTT.

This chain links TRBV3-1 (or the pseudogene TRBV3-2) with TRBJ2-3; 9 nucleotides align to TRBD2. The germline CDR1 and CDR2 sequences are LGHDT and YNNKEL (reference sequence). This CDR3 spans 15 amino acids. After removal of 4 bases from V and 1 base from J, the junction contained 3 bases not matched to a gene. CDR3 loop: CASSRVAGGTDTQYF. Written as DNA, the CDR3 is TGTGCCAGCAGCCGAGTAGCGGGGGGCACAGATACGCAGTATTTT.

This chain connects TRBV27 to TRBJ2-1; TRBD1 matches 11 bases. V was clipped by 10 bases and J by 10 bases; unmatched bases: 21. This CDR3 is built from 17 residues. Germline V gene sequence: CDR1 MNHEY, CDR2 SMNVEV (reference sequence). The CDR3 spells CATSFSRTGGAAREQFF. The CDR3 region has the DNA TGTGCCACCTCATTTAGCCGGACAGGGGGCGCAGCGCGGGAGCAGTTCTTC.

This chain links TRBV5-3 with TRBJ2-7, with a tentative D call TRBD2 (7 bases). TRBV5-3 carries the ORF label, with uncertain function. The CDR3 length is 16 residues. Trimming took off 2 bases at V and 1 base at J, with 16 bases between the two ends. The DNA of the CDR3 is TGTGCCAGAAGCTTAAGGGGAGGGGGAGTTTCCTACGAGCAGTACGTC. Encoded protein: CARSLRGGGVSYEQYV.

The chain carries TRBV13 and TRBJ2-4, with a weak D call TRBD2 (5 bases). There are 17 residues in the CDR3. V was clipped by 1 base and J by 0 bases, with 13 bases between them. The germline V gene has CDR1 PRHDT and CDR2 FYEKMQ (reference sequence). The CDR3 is CASSLEGRLLAKNIQYF. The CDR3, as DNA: TGTGCCAGCAGCTTAGAGGGCAGACTACTAGCCAAAAACATTCAGTACTTC.

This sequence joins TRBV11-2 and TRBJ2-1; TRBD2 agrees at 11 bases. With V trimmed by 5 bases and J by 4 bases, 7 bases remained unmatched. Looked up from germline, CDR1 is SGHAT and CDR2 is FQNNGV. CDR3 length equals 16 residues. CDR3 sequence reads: CASSVLAGAQYNEQFF. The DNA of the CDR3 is TGTGCCAGCAGCGTACTAGCGGGGGCCCAATACAATGAGCAGTTCTTC.

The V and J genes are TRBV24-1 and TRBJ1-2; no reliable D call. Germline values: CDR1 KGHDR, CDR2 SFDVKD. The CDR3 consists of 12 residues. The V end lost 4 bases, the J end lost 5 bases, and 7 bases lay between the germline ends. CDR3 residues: CATSDARYGYTF. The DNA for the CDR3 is TGTGCCACCAGTGACGCGCGGTATGGCTACACCTTC.

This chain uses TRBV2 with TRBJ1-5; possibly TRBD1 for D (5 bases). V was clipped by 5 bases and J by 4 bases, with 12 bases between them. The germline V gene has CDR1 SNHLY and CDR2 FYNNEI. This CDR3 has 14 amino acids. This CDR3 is CASSNGRTNQPQHF. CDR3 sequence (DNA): TGTGCCAGCAGTAACGGACGGACAAATCAGCCCCAGCATTTT.

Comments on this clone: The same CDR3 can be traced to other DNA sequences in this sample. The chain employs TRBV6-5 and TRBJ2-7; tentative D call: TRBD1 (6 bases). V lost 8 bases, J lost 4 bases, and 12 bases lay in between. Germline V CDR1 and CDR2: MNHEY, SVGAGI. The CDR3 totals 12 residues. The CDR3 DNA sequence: TGTGCCAGCGGAACAGGGTCTTACGAGCAGTACTTC. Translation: CASGTGSYEQYF.

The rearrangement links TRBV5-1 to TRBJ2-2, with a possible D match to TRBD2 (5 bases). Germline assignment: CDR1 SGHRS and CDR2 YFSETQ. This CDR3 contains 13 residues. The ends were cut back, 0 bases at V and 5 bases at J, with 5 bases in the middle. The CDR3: CASSLGETGELFF. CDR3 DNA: TGCGCCAGCAGCTTGGGGGAGACCGGGGAGCTGTTTTTT.

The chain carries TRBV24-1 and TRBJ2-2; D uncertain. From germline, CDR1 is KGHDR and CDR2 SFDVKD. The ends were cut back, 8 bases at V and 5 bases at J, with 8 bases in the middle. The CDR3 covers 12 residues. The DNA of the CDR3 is TGTGCCACCATATCAGTTACCGGGGAGCTGTTTTTT. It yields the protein CATISVTGELFF.

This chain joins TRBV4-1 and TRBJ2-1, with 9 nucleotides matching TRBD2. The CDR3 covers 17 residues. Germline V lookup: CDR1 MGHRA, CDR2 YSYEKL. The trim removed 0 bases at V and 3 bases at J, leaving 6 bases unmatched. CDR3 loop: CASSQDGGRGGYNEQFF. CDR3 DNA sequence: TGCGCCAGCAGCCAAGACGGCGGGCGGGGGGGCTACAATGAGCAGTTCTTC.

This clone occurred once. The CDR3 loop reads CASSTGPYNEQFF. The CDR3 coding sequence is TGTGCCAGCAGTACAGGGCCCTACAATGAGCAGTTCTTC. V gene TRBV6-5 combines with J gene TRBJ2-1; tentatively, D is TRBD1 (6 bases). Trimming removed 5 bases from V and 2 bases from J, with 7 bases in between. This CDR3 has 13 amino acids. Germline assignment: CDR1 MNHEY and CDR2 SVGAGI.

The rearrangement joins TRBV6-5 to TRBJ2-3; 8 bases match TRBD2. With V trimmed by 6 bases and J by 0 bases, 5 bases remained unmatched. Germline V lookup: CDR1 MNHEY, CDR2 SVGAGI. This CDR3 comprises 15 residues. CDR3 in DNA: TGTGCCAGCAGCCGCAGCGGGGGAAGCACAGATACGCAGTATTTT. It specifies CASSRSGGSTDTQYF.